A selection of T cell receptor beta chains follows, all from one sample in a study of T-cell reconstitution after alpha-beta-depleted transplantation in children. TCRdb called the PCR reads again in MiXCR, with one record for every CDR3 protein. The sample has around 960,000 distinct CDR3 sequences; about 29% are singletons. The sequencing here drew on PBMCs, mostly from graft donor cells, taken 360 days after TCRalphabeta/CD19-depleted stem cell transplant. Receptors originate from a boy under two years old who had a stem cell transplant for SCID, so the T cells may come from the graft donor. The CDR3 runs from the conserved cysteine through the conserved F or W. Only part of the rows carry a size: once, few, many, or a class if the clone is expanded.

size,V,J,CDR3
-,TRBV5-1,TRBJ1-4,CASSLGGTGSSNEKLFF
few,TRBV16,TRBJ1-5,CASSQLRLAVNQPQHF
-,TRBV5-1,TRBJ2-5,CASMKRTSGGETQYF
-,TRBV6-5,TRBJ2-7,CASSYEGGLSYEQYF
-,TRBV4-1,TRBJ2-1,CASSQGWGVNEQFF
-,TRBV4-1,TRBJ2-3,CASSQDEGTLGGDTQYF
few,TRBV20-1,TRBJ1-1,CSARGQRQYEAFF
-,TRBV18,TRBJ2-5,CASSPQGFQYF
few,TRBV10-3,TRBJ2-3,CAISLAGWSDTQYF
few,TRBV29-1,TRBJ2-1,CSVSLRGPNNEQFF
-,TRBV20-1,TRBJ2-5,CSARDPLAAKETQYF
many,TRBV20-1,TRBJ2-5,CSARTTFQETQYF
few,TRBV6-5,TRBJ1-1,CASSFGTPPNTEAFF
-,TRBV12-3/TRBV12-4,TRBJ2-6,CASSPGPSGFSGANVLTF
few,TRBV12-3/TRBV12-4,TRBJ2-1,CASSFAGLLHNEQFF
-,TRBV7-9,TRBJ1-3,CASSLAPGPVNTIYF
-,TRBV12-3/TRBV12-4,TRBJ1-1,CASSKGQGKAFF
-,TRBV5-1,TRBJ2-7,CASSSQGANYEQYF
-,TRBV5-1,TRBJ2-1,CASSLAPSGGVNEQFF
few,TRBV4-1,TRBJ2-2,CASSQGQGAGGELFF